Listed below are T cell receptor beta chains from one sample, sequenced in a study of cytomegalovirus exposure and HLA in healthy donors. Repertoires were generated with immunoSEQ multiplex PCR, while TCRdb's copy carries only in-frame clones and drops some. This sample has 20,000 to 30,000 clones, with 75% to 85% found just once. The sequenced sample consisted of PBMCs. These receptors all come from a male donor in good health and CMV-seronegative. CDR3s include the opening cysteine and the closing phenylalanine or tryptophan. Each record gives: V gene, J gene, D gene, clone size, CDR3 protein, CDR3 DNA. A D gene is named only where the DNA matches it firmly. The size entry is marked missing in some rows and otherwise reads once, few, many or a size class.

TRBV27	TRBJ2-3	TRBD2	once	CASSLVPPSGGYTDTQYF	TGTGCCAGCAGTTTAGTGCCCCCTAGCGGGGGGTACACAGATACGCAGTATTTT
TRBV4-3	TRBJ2-3	TRBD2	NA	CASSQSRLAGARLSTDTQYF	TGCGCCAGCAGCCAATCCCGACTAGCGGGGGCCCGGCTTAGCACAGATACGCAGTATTTT
TRBV9	TRBJ2-1	TRBD2	once	CASSVTSGRHNEQFF	TGTGCCAGCAGCGTCACTAGCGGGAGGCACAATGAGCAGTTCTTC
TRBV4-3	TRBJ2-1	TRBD2	NA	CASSQDQREGIEEQFF	TGCGCCAGCAGCCAAGATCAGCGGGAGGGAATTGAAGAGCAGTTCTTC
TRBV4-3	TRBJ1-4	NA	NA	CASSQQTTNEKLFF	TGCGCCAGCAGCCAACAGACAACTAATGAAAAACTGTTTTTT
TRBV18	TRBJ2-2	TRBD2	few	CASSLSQRGTTGELFF	TGTGCCAGCTCACTCTCCCAGCGGGGGACCACCGGGGAGCTGTTTTTT
TRBV28	TRBJ1-5	NA	once	CASSRGQIQPQHF	TGTGCCAGCAGTCGTGGACAGATTCAGCCCCAGCATTTT
TRBV28	TRBJ1-2	NA	NA	CASSPRTATNYGYTF	TGTGCCAGCAGTCCTAGGACAGCTACTAACTATGGCTACACCTTC
TRBV5-1	TRBJ1-1	NA	NA	CASSLTGLNTEAFF	TGCGCCAGCAGCTTAACAGGTCTGAACACTGAAGCTTTCTTT
TRBV19	TRBJ2-2	NA	NA	CASSLRPTGTGELFF	TGTGCCAGTAGTCTGAGACCAACGGGCACCGGGGAGCTGTTTTTT